A selection of T cell receptor beta chains follows, all from one sample in a study of CD8 T cells in Susac syndrome. MiXCR was run by TCRdb on the immunoSEQ multiplex PCR reads, yielding one entry per CDR3 protein. The sample holds under 200,000 distinct CDR3 sequences, 90% to 95% seen once. The specimen sequenced was CD4+ T cells from PBMCs. The receptors shown here come from a human donor with Susac syndrome. Each CDR3 is given with its conserved first and last residue. D genes are given only for firm matches. Size is omitted from some rows. Given values are once, few, many or a class for expanded clones.

clone size,D gene,J gene,V gene,CDR3 protein,CDR3 DNA
.,TRBD2,TRBJ2-7,TRBV29-1,CSVGGLAVYEQYF,TGCAGCGTTGGGGGACTAGCGGTCTACGAGCAGTACTTC
.,.,TRBJ1-6,TRBV6-6,CASSPTGSSPLHF,TGTGCCAGCAGCCCTACAGGGAGCTCACCCCTCCACTTT
.,.,TRBJ1-4,TRBV7-9,CASSSPAQNEKLFF,TGTGCCAGCAGCTCCCCCGCCCAAAATGAAAAACTGTTTTTT
.,.,TRBJ2-1,TRBV28,CASSLGGEQFF,TGTGCCAGCAGTTTGGGGGGTGAGCAGTTCTTC
.,.,TRBJ1-6,TRBV6-6,CASSNLGGSPLHF,TGTGCCAGCAGTAACCTAGGAGGTTCACCCCTCCACTTT
once,.,TRBJ2-2,TRBV11-2,CASSLQQQTGELFF,TGTGCCAGCAGCTTACAACAGCAGACCGGGGAGCTGTTTTTT
.,.,TRBJ2-5,TRBV20-1,CSAGGTAKETQYF,TGCAGTGCTGGGGGGACGGCGAAAGAGACCCAGTACTTC
.,.,TRBJ2-5,TRBV7-9,CASSIQGFQETQYF,TGTGCCAGCAGCATTCAGGGGTTCCAAGAGACCCAGTACTTC
.,TRBD1,TRBJ1-1,TRBV29-1,CSFYKGARGTEAFF,TGCAGCTTCTACAAGGGGGCGCGGGGCACTGAAGCTTTCTTT
.,.,TRBJ2-7,TRBV6-1,CASVVSSYEQYF,TGTGCCAGCGTGGTCTCCTCCTACGAGCAGTACTTC
.,.,TRBJ1-2,TRBV21-1,CASSKAKGTPYGYTF,TGTGCCAGCAGCAAAGCGAAAGGCACCCCCTATGGCTACACCTTC
.,.,TRBJ2-6,TRBV4-1,CASSQDLPSSYPGANVLTF,TGCGCCAGCAGCCAAGATCTGCCTTCTTCCTACCCTGGGGCCAACGTCCTGACTTTC
.,.,TRBJ1-2,TRBV3-1,CASSPARGVTYGYTF,TGTGCCAGCAGCCCTGCACGGGGGGTGACCTATGGCTACACCTTC
.,.,TRBJ1-5,TRBV6-2/TRBV6-3,CASSYELGNSNQPQHF,TGTGCCAGCAGTTATGAATTGGGAAATAGCAATCAGCCCCAGCATTTT
.,.,TRBJ1-3,TRBV6-2/TRBV6-3,CACTRPFSGNTIYF,TGTGCCTGCACAAGACCTTTCTCTGGAAACACCATATATTTT
once,.,TRBJ1-5,TRBV2,CASSAFYSNQPQHF,TGTGCCAGCAGTGCGTTCTATAGCAATCAGCCCCAGCATTTT
.,.,TRBJ2-3,TRBV20-1,CSASGTPSTDTQYF,TGCAGTGCTAGCGGGACGCCTAGCACAGATACGCAGTATTTT
.,.,TRBJ1-5,TRBV30,CAWSASGGGGNQPQHF,TGTGCCTGGAGTGCAAGTGGGGGGGGAGGCAATCAGCCCCAGCATTTT
.,TRBD2,TRBJ2-2,TRBV20-1,CSASPSGVNTGELFF,TGCAGTGCTAGCCCTAGCGGGGTGAACACCGGGGAGCTGTTTTTT
.,.,TRBJ1-4,TRBV27,CASSRQADSEKLFF,TGTGCCAGCAGCCGACAGGCGGACTCCGAAAAACTGTTTTTT
.,TRBD2,TRBJ2-7,TRBV20-1,CSARDWASGATSYEQYF,TGCAGTGCTAGAGATTGGGCTAGCGGGGCGACTTCCTACGAGCAGTACTTC
.,TRBD1,TRBJ1-2,TRBV6-6,CASSPQGANGYTF,TGTGCCAGCAGCCCACAGGGGGCGAATGGCTACACCTTC
.,.,TRBJ2-7,TRBV30,CAWTAPISYEQYF,TGTGCCTGGACGGCACCGATCTCCTACGAGCAGTACTTC
once,.,TRBJ2-4,TRBV30,CAWGALSAKNIQYF,TGTGCCTGGGGGGCCCTATCAGCCAAAAACATTCAGTACTTC
.,.,TRBJ1-2,TRBV7-6,CASSLGGADGYTF,TGTGCCAGCAGCTTGGGGGGGGCGGATGGCTACACCTTC
once,TRBD1,TRBJ2-1,TRBV4-1,CASSLLPGQGEHEQFF,TGCGCCAGCAGCCTACTACCGGGACAGGGGGAACATGAGCAGTTCTTC
.,TRBD1,TRBJ2-7,TRBV12-3/TRBV12-4,CASSHGQGGTYEQYF,TGTGCCAGCAGTCATGGACAGGGGGGTACCTACGAGCAGTACTTC
.,.,TRBJ2-5,TRBV7-9,CASSRKKETQYF,TGTGCCAGCAGTCGAAAGAAAGAGACCCAGTACTTC
.,TRBD1,TRBJ2-5,TRBV12-3/TRBV12-4,CASSFPNQGAETQYF,TGTGCCAGCAGTTTTCCCAATCAGGGGGCGGAGACCCAGTACTTC
.,.,TRBJ1-6,TRBV20-1,CSARGGEIGDNSPLHF,TGCAGTGCTAGAGGTGGGGAAATCGGCGATAATTCACCCCTCCACTTT
.,.,TRBJ2-1,TRBV4-2,CASKGNAADEQFF,TGTGCCAGCAAGGGAAACGCAGCCGATGAGCAGTTCTTC
.,.,TRBJ1-3,TRBV7-9,CASSLDRPSGNTIYF,TGTGCCAGCAGCTTAGACAGGCCCTCTGGAAACACCATATATTTT
.,TRBD1,TRBJ1-2,TRBV20-1,CSARSTGEYPHTF,TGCAGTGCTAGGTCGACAGGGGAGTATCCACACACCTTC
.,TRBD1,TRBJ1-5,TRBV6-1,CASSNRGAVGNQPQHF,TGTGCCAGCAGCAACAGGGGGGCGGTCGGCAATCAGCCCCAGCATTTT
.,.,TRBJ2-5,TRBV12-3/TRBV12-4,CASSLSRETQYF,TGTGCCAGCAGTTTATCTCGGGAGACCCAGTACTTC
.,.,TRBJ2-5,TRBV20-1,CSAQRASEGTQYF,TGCAGTGCCCAGAGAGCTAGTGAGGGGACCCAGTACTTC
.,.,TRBJ2-5,TRBV7-2,CASSLSVLETQYF,TGTGCCAGCAGCCTCTCGGTCTTGGAGACCCAGTACTTC
.,.,TRBJ2-5,TRBV27,CASSAIFRAETQYF,TGTGCCAGCAGTGCCATATTCAGAGCGGAGACCCAGTACTTC
.,.,TRBJ1-4,TRBV15,CATSRDPLGGRANEKLFF,TGTGCCACCAGCAGAGACCCTCTCGGGGGTCGGGCGAATGAAAAACTGTTTTTT
.,.,TRBJ1-2,TRBV11-2,CASSLGQGYYGYTF,TGTGCCAGCAGCTTAGGCCAGGGGTACTATGGCTACACCTTC
.,TRBD1,TRBJ1-1,TRBV5-6,CASSLEEHRGRTEAFF,TGTGCCAGCAGCTTGGAAGAGCACAGGGGGAGGACTGAAGCTTTCTTT
.,.,TRBJ2-3,TRBV7-9,CASSSRHTDTQYF,TGTGCCAGCAGCTCCCGACACACAGATACGCAGTATTTT
.,TRBD1,TRBJ2-7,TRBV12-3/TRBV12-4,CASSLGQGIAYEQYF,TGTGCCAGCAGCTTGGGACAGGGGATAGCCTACGAGCAGTACTTC
.,.,TRBJ2-3,TRBV12-3/TRBV12-4,CASSFGGGTDTQYF,TGTGCCAGCAGTTTCGGTGGGGGCACAGATACGCAGTATTTT
.,TRBD1,TRBJ1-1,TRBV5-1,CASTYADRGSEAFF,TGCGCCAGCACTTATGCGGACAGGGGCAGTGAAGCTTTCTTT
.,TRBD1,TRBJ1-6,TRBV6-6,CASSYPQGPDSPLHF,TGTGCCAGCAGTTACCCACAGGGGCCGGACTCACCCCTCCACTTT
.,.,TRBJ1-1,TRBV20-1,CSARRQNTEAFF,TGCAGTGCTAGAAGGCAGAACACTGAAGCTTTCTTT
.,.,TRBJ2-5,TRBV12-3/TRBV12-4,CASSLKGGVETQYF,TGTGCCAGCAGTCTGAAAGGTGGGGTGGAGACCCAGTACTTC
.,.,TRBJ2-5,TRBV29-1,CSVGREATQYF,TGCAGCGTCGGACGAGAAGCGACCCAGTACTTC
.,.,TRBJ2-6,TRBV6-5,CASNPRRAGANVLTF,TGTGCCAGCAACCCAAGAAGGGCTGGGGCCAACGTCCTGACTTTC
.,.,TRBJ2-2,TRBV12-3/TRBV12-4,CASSPKRSTGELFF,TGTGCCAGCAGCCCCAAAAGGTCCACCGGGGAGCTGTTTTTT
.,TRBD1,TRBJ2-3,TRBV10-3,CAIRSGQSTDTQYF,TGTGCCATCAGGTCGGGACAGAGCACAGATACGCAGTATTTT
.,.,TRBJ1-4,TRBV9,CASSEDVGSTNEKLFF,TGTGCCAGCAGCGAGGATGTGGGGTCAACTAATGAAAAACTGTTTTTT
.,.,TRBJ2-3,TRBV28,CASSFPGTPSTDTQYF,TGTGCCAGCAGTTTTCCGGGAACCCCTAGCACAGATACGCAGTATTTT
.,TRBD1,TRBJ1-1,TRBV19,CASSPGTALLEAFF,TGTGCCAGCTCCCCCGGGACAGCGTTACTCGAAGCTTTCTTT
.,TRBD1,TRBJ2-4,TRBV7-2,CASSTRQGIAKNIQYF,TGTGCCAGCAGCACTCGACAGGGGATAGCCAAAAACATTCAGTACTTC
.,.,TRBJ1-5,TRBV6-2/TRBV6-3,CASNAGGDSNQPQHF,TGTGCCAGCAACGCCGGGGGGGATAGCAATCAGCCCCAGCATTTT
.,TRBD1,TRBJ1-1,TRBV2,CASRLTGALGAFF,TGTGCCAGCAGATTGACAGGGGCCCTAGGAGCTTTCTTT
.,.,TRBJ1-6,TRBV7-9,CASSLSGGLSDSPLHF,TGTGCCAGCAGCTTATCGGGGGGCCTAAGCGATTCACCCCTCCACTTT